This T cell receptor beta chain stems from a study of T cell responses to AZD1222 COVID-19 vaccine. Profiling relied on immunoSEQ multiplex PCR, and the TCRdb table lists in-frame clones only, not all of them. The sample includes tens of thousands of clones, roughly nine tenths seen only once; the top ten take roughly 7.6%. The CDR3 sequence is 15 residues long. Germline assignment: CDR1 LNHDA and CDR2 SQIVND (reference sequence). V trimming: 7 bases; J trimming: 8 bases; junction bases outside the gene matches: 15. The study's findings and limits: Donors were chiefly white British, with a greater number of females, and clonal diversity was perhaps underestimated. Baseline seropositivity characterized only a handful of AZD1222 recipients. Mapped onto spike, vaccine-associated CD4 TCRs spanned it and were dominant at 160-218 and 743-854. Spike-specific TCRs gained breadth and depth after people received two AZD1222 doses.

This clone has only a few counts. Its antigen is not known. This chain joins TRBV19 and TRBJ1-2; TRBD1 aligns across 8 bases. Specimen: peripheral blood, collected on day 0 of AZD1222 vaccination. This TCR was sampled from an adult in good health. The CDR3 protein is CASTNMDGQGWGYTF. CDR3 sequence (DNA): TGTGCCAGTACCAATATGGATGGACAGGGTTGGGGCTACACCTTC.